Given below is one T cell receptor beta chain in context. What it binds is not known. Each sample yielded at least 7 million isolated PBMCs. This entry is derived from a study of blood T cells in healthy people across ages. At the level of the study: Capture via template switching afforded approximately one barcoded beta molecule per two T cells. Study-wide results and limits: Across samples, TCR beta diversity tracked strongly with naive T cell percentage.

The germline gives CDR1 KGHDR, CDR2 SFDVKD. The CDR3 loop spans 13 amino acids. V shed 5 bases and J shed 3 bases, with 9 bases lying between them. For the second PCR, which ran for about 7 to 11 cycles, a sample-barcoded 5' primer and a J-beta primer mix were used. All cDNA molecules were each tagged by a template-switch adaptor with 12 random nucleotides. TCRdb processed the 5' RACE reads anew with MiXCR; each CDR3 protein has one entry. This table holds roughly 800,000 distinct CDR3 sequences, 55% to 70% found once. The sequence was obtained from a young man in good health. The sample was blood. The chain joins TRBV24-1 to TRBJ1-1; D uncertain. The CDR3 is CATSGGSYTEAFF. Here the CDR3 DNA reads TGTGCCACCAGTGGAGGTTCTTACACTGAAGCTTTCTTT.